The 9 T cell receptor beta chains below were found in one sample sequenced in a study of T cells in Graves' hyperthyroidism and ophthalmopathy. RNA transcripts gave rise to amplified TCR beta CDR3 regions. RT-PCR in the first round (using the HTBI primer set) targeted the TCR CDR3. TCRdb passed the multiplex PCR reads through MiXCR, listing each CDR3 protein once. The sample holds approximately 410,000 distinct CDR3 sequences, under 15% seen once. Sequencing input: blood. The receptors shown here come from a man younger than 35 with Graves' ophthalmopathy.

This clonotype was counted a few times. This chain uses TRBV10-3 with TRBJ2-7; 7 positions match TRBD1. Germline-derived CDR1 and CDR2 are ENHRY and SYGVKD. V was pared by 2 bases and J by 3 bases, with 7 bases of the junction left unmatched. The CDR3 spans 15 residues. DNA for the CDR3: TGTGCCATCAGTGAGGGGACAGCTGCGATCTACGAGCAGTACTTC. Protein sequence: CAISEGTAAIYEQYF.

V and J are TRBV30 and TRBJ1-5, with TRBD1 matching over 7 bases. The V gene end was trimmed by 2 bases and the J gene end by 6 bases; junction bases not matched to a gene: 7. This CDR3 comprises 14 residues. The germline V gene has CDR1 GTSNPN and CDR2 SVGIG (reference sequence). Here the CDR3 reads CAWSREGGVQPQHF. CDR3 sequence (DNA): TGTGCCTGGAGTCGGGAAGGGGGCGTTCAGCCCCAGCATTTT.

This clonotype was detected ten times or more. The V call is TRBV2, the J call TRBJ2-1; 8 bases line up with TRBD1. The CDR3 is 14 amino acids. The germline gives CDR1 SNHLY, CDR2 FYNNEI. V dropped 2 bases and J dropped 6; count of bases not matched to a gene: 3. The CDR3 DNA is TGTGCCAGCAGTGAAAGGCAGGGGGCCAATGAGCAGTTCTTC. Its protein product is CASSERQGANEQFF.

A remark on this clonotype: The junction shows a germline mismatch at one end, possibly a read error. This chain joins TRBV10-3 and TRBJ2-7; 7 nucleotides line up with TRBD2. The germline CDR1 and CDR2 sequences are ENHRY and SYGVKD. This CDR3 comprises 14 residues. CDR3 region: CAVSAGTNSYEQYF. The CDR3 DNA reads TGTGCCGTCAGTGCCGGGACTAACTCCTACGAGCAGTACTTC.

This clonotype was recorded many times. The genes are TRBV20-1 and TRBJ1-2; D is undetermined. This CDR3 has 14 amino acids. V dropped 3 bases and J dropped 0 bases, with 11 bases sitting between them. CDR1 and CDR2 (germline): DFQATT, SNEGSKA (reference sequence). CDR3 protein: CSARWILANYGYTF. In DNA, the CDR3 is TGCAGTGCTAGGTGGATTTTAGCTAACTATGGCTACACCTTC.

This clonotype was observed many times. This sequence joins TRBV5-5 and TRBJ2-3; D not certain. CDR1 and CDR2 from the germline V gene are SGHKS and YYEKEE (reference sequence). The CDR3 is 15 amino acids. Trimming pared 4 bases from V and 0 bases from J, leaving 12 bases between. CDR3: CASSKLPTSTDTQYF. CDR3 coding DNA: TGTGCCAGCAGCAAACTCCCGACTAGCACAGATACGCAGTATTTT.

This clonotype turned up a few times. V usage is TRBV29-1 and J usage is TRBJ2-7, with D hard to call. Deletions cut 0 bases from V and 3 bases from J, with 3 bases between. The germline V gene has CDR1 SQVTM and CDR2 ANQGSEA. This CDR3 contains 11 residues. In DNA, the CDR3 is TGCAGCGTTGAAGATAGCTACGAGCAGTACTTC. It specifies CSVEDSYEQYF.

This clonotype was recorded at least ten times. The rearrangement joins TRBV2 to TRBJ1-1; 7 bases line up with TRBD1. Germline CDR1 and CDR2: SNHLY and FYNNEI. CDR3 length: 12 residues. V was pared by 10 bases and J by 11 bases, with 13 bases of the junction left unmatched. This chain's CDR3 is CANLREGAGAFF. CDR3 sequence (DNA): TGTGCCAACCTCAGGGAGGGGGCTGGGGCTTTCTTT.

This clonotype was seen at least ten times. The J gene is TRBJ1-5, the V gene TRBV24-1, with D uncertain. The CDR3 covers 15 residues. Germline CDR1 is KGHDR and CDR2 is SFDVKD. V lost 3 bases and J lost 2, with 10 bases in between. In nucleotides, the CDR3 is TGTGCCACCAGTGATAATGGGTTTGGCAATCAGCCCCAGCATTTT. It translates to CATSDNGFGNQPQHF.